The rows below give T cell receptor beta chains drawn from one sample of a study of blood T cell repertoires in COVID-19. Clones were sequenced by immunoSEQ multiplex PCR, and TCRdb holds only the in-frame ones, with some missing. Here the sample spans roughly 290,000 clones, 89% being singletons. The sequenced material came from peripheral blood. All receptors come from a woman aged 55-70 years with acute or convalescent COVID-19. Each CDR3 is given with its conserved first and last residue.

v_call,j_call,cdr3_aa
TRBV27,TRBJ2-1,CASSPPGTWEFF
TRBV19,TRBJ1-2,CASSISAGQGNGYTF
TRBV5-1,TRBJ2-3,CASSFNRGSGDTQYF
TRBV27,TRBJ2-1,CASSLEREWDEQFF
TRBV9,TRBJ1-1,CASSVVPDTEAFF
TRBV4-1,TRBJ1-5,CASSLVSGDSNQPQHF
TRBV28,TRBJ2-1,CASSLLANEQFF
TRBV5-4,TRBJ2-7,CASSSRGGYEQYF
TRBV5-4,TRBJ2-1,CASSPRGSGGLSSYNEQFF
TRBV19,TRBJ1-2,CASSFSALGYTF
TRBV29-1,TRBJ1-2,CSVEELQGEGYGYTF
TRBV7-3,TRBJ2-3,CASSLAGGSTDTQYF
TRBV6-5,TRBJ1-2,CASTEIDSSGYTF
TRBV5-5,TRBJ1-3,CASSSGAFSGNTIYF
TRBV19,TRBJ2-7,CASSIGTSGISFDEQYF
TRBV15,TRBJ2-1,CATSRQQGAGEQFF
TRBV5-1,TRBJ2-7,CASSLGQGELYEQYF
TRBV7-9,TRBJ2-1,CASSFVSGGNNEQFF
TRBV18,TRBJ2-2,CASSPLQGASTGELFF
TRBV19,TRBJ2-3,CASSASVTGTGRYF
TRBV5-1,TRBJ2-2,CASSLASGARVTGELFF
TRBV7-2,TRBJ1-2,CASSLRLGGNYGYTF
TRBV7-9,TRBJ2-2,CASSSRTSGDTGELFF
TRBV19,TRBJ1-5,CASRSAAGGGQPQHF
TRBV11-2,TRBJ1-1,CASSLWTGTEAFF
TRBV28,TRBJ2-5,CATRRDSGGMAQYF
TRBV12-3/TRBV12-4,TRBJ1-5,CASTGYSNQPQHF